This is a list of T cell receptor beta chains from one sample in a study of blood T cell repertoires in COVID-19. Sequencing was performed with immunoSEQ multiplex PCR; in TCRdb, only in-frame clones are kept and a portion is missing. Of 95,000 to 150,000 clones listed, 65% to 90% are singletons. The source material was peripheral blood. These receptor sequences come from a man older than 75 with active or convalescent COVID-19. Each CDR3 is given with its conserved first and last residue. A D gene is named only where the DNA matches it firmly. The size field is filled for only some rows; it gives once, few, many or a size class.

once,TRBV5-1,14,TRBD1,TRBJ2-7,CASSSDTGVHEQYF,TGCGCCAGCAGCTCAGATACAGGGGTGCACGAGCAGTACTTC
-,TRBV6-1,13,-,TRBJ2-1,CASSERGFNEQFF,TGTGCCAGCAGTGAAAGAGGATTCAATGAGCAGTTCTTC
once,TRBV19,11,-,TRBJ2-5,CASRQGKRWYF,TGTGCCAGTAGACAGGGTAAGAGGTGGTACTTC
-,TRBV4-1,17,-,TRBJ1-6,CASSQGGGVGYNSPLHF,TGCGCCAGCAGCCAAGGGGGCGGGGTCGGCTATAATTCACCCCTCCACTTT
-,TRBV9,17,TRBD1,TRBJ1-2,CASSPIGTGAVTNGYTF,TGTGCCAGCAGCCCCATTGGGACAGGGGCAGTTACCAATGGCTACACCTTC
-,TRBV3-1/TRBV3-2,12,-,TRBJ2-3,CASGPIGGTQYF,TGTGCCAGCGGACCAATAGGAGGAACGCAGTATTTT
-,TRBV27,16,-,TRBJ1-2,CASSPTAGTSNYGYTF,TGTGCCAGCAGTCCAACGGCCGGGACATCCAACTATGGCTACACCTTC
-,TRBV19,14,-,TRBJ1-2,CASSILGASYGYTF,TGTGCCAGTAGTATTCTGGGGGCGAGTTATGGCTACACCTTC
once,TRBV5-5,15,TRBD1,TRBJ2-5,CASSLGGQGPETQYF,TGTGCCAGCAGCTTGGGAGGACAGGGTCCAGAGACCCAGTACTTC
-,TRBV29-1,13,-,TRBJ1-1,CSALQMPNTEAFF,TGCAGCGCCCTCCAGATGCCAAACACTGAAGCTTTCTTT
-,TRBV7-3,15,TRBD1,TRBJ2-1,CASSLAGTGRNEQFF,TGTGCCAGCAGCTTGGCCGGGACAGGGAGGAATGAGCAGTTCTTC
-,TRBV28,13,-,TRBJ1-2,CASGGGSRGGYTF,TGTGCCAGCGGGGGAGGGTCAAGAGGTGGCTACACCTTC
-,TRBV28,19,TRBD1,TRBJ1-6,CASSFRGGQGFSYNSPLHF,TGTGCCAGCAGTTTTCGAGGTGGACAGGGGTTCTCCTATAATTCACCCCTCCACTTT
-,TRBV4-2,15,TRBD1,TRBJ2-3,CASSRQGRSTDTQYF,TGTGCCAGCAGCCGACAGGGTCGGAGCACAGATACGCAGTATTTT
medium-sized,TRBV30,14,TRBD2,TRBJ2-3,CAWDLAGGTDTQYF,TGTGCCTGGGACCTAGCGGGAGGCACAGATACGCAGTATTTT
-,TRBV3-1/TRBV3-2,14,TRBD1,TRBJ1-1,CASSQGTVNTEAFF,TGTGCCAGCAGCCAGGGGACAGTGAACACTGAAGCTTTCTTT
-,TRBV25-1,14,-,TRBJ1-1,CASSVNRRNTEAFF,TGTGCCAGCAGTGTGAACAGGAGGAACACTGAAGCTTTCTTT
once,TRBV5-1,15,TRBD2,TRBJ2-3,CASSLGLAGTDTQYF,TGCGCCAGCAGCTTGGGGCTAGCGGGCACAGATACGCAGTATTTT
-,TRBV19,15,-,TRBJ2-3,CASSSQQRSGDTQYF,TGTGCCAGTAGTTCCCAACAACGGTCGGGGGATACGCAGTATTTT
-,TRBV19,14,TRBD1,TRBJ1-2,CASSIDRGGRGYTF,TGTGCCAGTAGTATTGACAGGGGAGGTCGTGGCTACACCTTC
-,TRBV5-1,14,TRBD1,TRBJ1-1,CASSSTGTNTEAFF,TGCGCCAGCAGCTCGACAGGGACGAACACTGAAGCTTTCTTT
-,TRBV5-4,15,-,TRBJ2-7,CASSLDGGGAYEQYF,TGTGCCAGCAGCTTAGATGGTGGCGGTGCCTACGAGCAGTACTTC
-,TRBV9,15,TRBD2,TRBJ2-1,CASSVGEREGGEQFF,TGTGCCAGCAGCGTAGGGGAGCGGGAGGGGGGTGAGCAGTTCTTC
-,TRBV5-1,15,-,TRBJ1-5,CASSLAGEGYQPQHF,TGCGCCAGCAGCTTGGCGGGGGAGGGGTATCAGCCCCAGCATTTT
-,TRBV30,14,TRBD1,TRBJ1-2,CAWRTTGERNGYTF,TGTGCCTGGAGAACGACAGGGGAACGAAATGGCTACACCTTC
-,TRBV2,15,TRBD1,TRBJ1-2,CASSGDRGLGYGYTF,TGTGCCAGCAGCGGGGACAGGGGGCTCGGCTATGGCTACACCTTC
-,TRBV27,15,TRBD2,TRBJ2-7,CASSFVGGSSYEQYF,TGTGCCAGCAGTTTTGTGGGAGGGAGCTCCTACGAGCAGTACTTC
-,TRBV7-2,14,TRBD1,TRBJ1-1,CASRETGGHTEAFF,TGTGCCAGCAGAGAAACAGGGGGCCACACTGAAGCTTTCTTT
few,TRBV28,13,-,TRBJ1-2,CASRQSSSGGYTF,TGTGCCAGCAGGCAAAGTTCTTCGGGTGGCTACACCTTC
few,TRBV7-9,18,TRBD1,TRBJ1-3,CASSRPVRTGGSGNTIYF,TGTGCCAGCAGCAGACCCGTTCGGACAGGGGGCTCTGGAAACACCATATATTTT
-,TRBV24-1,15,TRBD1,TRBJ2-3,CATSPNRGMADTQYF,TGTGCCACCAGTCCGAACAGGGGGATGGCAGATACGCAGTATTTT
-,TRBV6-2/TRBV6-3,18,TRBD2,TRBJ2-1,CASSSPSRTSGPYNEQFF,TGTGCCAGCAGTTCACCCTCCAGGACTAGCGGCCCCTACAATGAGCAGTTCTTC
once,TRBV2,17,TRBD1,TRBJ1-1,CASGTTGEAPRLAEAFF,TGTGCCAGCGGGACGACAGGGGAGGCTCCTCGATTAGCTGAAGCTTTCTTT
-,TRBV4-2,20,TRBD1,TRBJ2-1,CASSQHSRRTGVGVINEQFF,TGTGCCAGCAGCCAACACTCCCGAAGGACAGGGGTCGGCGTCATCAATGAGCAGTTCTTC
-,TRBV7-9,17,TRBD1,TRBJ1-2,CASSLVPRTGAAGGYTF,TGTGCCAGCAGCTTAGTACCCCGGACAGGGGCGGCGGGCGGCTACACCTTC
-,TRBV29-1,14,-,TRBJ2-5,CSVLPRRAQETQYF,TGCAGCGTTTTACCACGGAGAGCTCAAGAGACCCAGTACTTC
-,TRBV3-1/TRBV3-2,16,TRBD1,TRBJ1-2,CASSQEGRQGGHGYTF,TGTGCCAGCAGCCAAGAAGGACGACAGGGCGGCCATGGCTACACCTTC
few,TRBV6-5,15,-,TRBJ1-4,CASSPIGRGNEKLFF,TGTGCCAGCAGCCCCATAGGGAGGGGGAATGAAAAACTGTTTTTT
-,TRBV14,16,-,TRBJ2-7,CASSQDRGAFSYEQYF,TGTGCCAGCAGCCAAGACCGCGGGGCTTTCTCCTACGAGCAGTACTTC
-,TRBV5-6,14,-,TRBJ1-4,CASSLWEYNEKLFF,TGTGCCAGCAGCTTATGGGAGTACAATGAAAAACTGTTTTTT
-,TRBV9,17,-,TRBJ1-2,CASSVGSSQIINYGYTF,TGTGCCAGCAGCGTAGGTTCGTCGCAGATCATTAACTATGGCTACACCTTC
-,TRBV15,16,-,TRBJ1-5,CATSRDPGASNQPQHF,TGTGCCACCAGCAGAGATCCAGGGGCGAGCAATCAGCCCCAGCATTTT
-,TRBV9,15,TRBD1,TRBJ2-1,CASSVGQANYNEQFF,TGTGCCAGCAGCGTCGGACAGGCGAACTACAATGAGCAGTTCTTC
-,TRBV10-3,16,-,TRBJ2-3,CAISESGLIRGDTQYF,TGTGCCATCAGTGAGTCTGGCCTAATTCGGGGAGATACGCAGTATTTT